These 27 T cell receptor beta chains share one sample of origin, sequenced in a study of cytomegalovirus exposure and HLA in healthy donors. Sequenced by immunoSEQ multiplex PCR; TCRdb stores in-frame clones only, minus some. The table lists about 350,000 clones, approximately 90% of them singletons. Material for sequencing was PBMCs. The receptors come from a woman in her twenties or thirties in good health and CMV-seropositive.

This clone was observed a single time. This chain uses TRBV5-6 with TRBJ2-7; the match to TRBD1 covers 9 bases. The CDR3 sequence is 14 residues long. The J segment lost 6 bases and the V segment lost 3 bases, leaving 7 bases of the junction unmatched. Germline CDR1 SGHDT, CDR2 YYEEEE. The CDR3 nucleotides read TGTGCCAGCAGCTACGGGACAGGGCAGCGCGAGCAGTACTTC. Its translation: CASSYGTGQREQYF.

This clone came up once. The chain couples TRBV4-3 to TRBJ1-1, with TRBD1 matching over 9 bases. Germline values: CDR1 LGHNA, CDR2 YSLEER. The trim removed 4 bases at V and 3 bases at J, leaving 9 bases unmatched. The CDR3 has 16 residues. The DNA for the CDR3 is TGCGCCAGCAGCCCCGACAGGGGGAAAAAGGACACTGAAGCTTTCTTT. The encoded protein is CASSPDRGKKDTEAFF.

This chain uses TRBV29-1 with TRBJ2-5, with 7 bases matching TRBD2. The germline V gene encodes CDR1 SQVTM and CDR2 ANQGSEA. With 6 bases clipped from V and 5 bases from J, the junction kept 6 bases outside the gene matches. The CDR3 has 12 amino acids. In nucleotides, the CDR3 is TGCAGCGTGCGGGGCGGGAGCGAGACCCAGTACTTC. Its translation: CSVRGGSETQYF.

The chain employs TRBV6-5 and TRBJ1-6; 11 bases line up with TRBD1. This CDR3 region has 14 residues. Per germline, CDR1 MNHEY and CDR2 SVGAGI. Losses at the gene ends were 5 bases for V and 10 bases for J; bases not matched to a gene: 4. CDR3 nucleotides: TGTGCCAGCAGTGGACAGGGGGCGGCCTCACCCCTCCACTTT. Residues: CASSGQGAASPLHF.

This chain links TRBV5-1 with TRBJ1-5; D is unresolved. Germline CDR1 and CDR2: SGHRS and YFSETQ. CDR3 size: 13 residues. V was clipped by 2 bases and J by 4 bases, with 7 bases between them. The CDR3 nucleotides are TGCGCCAGCAGCTTCGACCTAAATCAGCCCCAGCATTTT. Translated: CASSFDLNQPQHF.

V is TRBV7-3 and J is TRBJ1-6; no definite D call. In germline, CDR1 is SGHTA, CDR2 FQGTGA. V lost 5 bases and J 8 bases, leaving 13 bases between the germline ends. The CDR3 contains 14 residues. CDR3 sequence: CASSQGWADSPLHF. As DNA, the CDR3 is TGTGCCAGCAGCCAAGGGTGGGCGGATTCACCCCTCCACTTT.

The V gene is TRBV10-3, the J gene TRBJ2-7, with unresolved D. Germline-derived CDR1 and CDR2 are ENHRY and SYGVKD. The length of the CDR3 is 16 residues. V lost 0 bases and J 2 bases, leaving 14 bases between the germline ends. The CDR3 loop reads CAISESLAKITYEQYF. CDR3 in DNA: TGTGCCATCAGTGAGTCATTAGCCAAAATTACCTACGAGCAGTACTTC.

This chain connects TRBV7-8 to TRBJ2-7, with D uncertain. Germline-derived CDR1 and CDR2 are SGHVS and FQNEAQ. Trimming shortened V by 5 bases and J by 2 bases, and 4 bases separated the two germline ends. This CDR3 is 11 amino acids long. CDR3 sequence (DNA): TGTGCCAGCAGCCCAGCCTACGAGCAGTACTTC. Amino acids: CASSPAYEQYF. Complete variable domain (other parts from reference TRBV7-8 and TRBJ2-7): GAGVSQSPRYKVAKRGQDVALRCDPISGHVSLFWYQQALGQGPEFLTYFQNEAQLDKSGLPSDRFFAERPEGSVSTLKIQRTQQEDSAVYLCASSPAYEQYFGPGTRLTVT.

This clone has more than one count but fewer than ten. The CDR3 nucleotides read TGTGCCAGCAGTTTGTCCGGGACCGCGGGAGAGCAGTACTTC. It codes for CASSLSGTAGEQYF. This chain uses TRBV28 with TRBJ2-7; the D gene is possibly TRBD2 (6 bases). Germline CDR1 MDHEN, CDR2 SYDVKM. The CDR3 runs to 14 residues. Trimming took 3 bases from V and 7 from J, leaving 16 bases between them.

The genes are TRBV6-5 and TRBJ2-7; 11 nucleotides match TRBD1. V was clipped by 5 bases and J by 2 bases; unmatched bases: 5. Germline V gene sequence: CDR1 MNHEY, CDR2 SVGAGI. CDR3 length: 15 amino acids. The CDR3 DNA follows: TGTGCCAGCAGTACAACGGGACAGGGGGCCTACGAGCAGTACTTC. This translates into CASSTTGQGAYEQYF.

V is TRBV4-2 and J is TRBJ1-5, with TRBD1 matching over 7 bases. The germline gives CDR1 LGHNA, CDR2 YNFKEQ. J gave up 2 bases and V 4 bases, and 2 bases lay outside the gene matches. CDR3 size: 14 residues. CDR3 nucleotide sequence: TGTGCCAGCAGCCGGACAGGAGGCAATCAGCCCCAGCATTTT. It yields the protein CASSRTGGNQPQHF.

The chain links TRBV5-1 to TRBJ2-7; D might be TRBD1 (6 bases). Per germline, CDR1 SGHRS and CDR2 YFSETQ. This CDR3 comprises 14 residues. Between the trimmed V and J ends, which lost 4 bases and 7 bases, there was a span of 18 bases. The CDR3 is CASSPKTQGNEQYF. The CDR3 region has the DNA TGCGCCAGCAGCCCAAAGACTCAGGGGAATGAGCAGTACTTC.

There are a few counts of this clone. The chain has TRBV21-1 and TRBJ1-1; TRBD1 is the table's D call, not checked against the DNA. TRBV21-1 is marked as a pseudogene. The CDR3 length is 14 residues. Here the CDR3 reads CASSKAGTGTEAFF. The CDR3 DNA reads TGTGCCAGCAGCAAAGCCGGGACAGGGACTGAAGCTTTCTTT.

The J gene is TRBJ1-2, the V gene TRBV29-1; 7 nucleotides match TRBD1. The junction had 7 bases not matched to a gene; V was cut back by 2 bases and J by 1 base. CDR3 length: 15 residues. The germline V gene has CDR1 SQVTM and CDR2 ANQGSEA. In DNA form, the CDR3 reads TGCAGCGTTGAAATGGGACAGTCCCTTAACTATGGCTACACCTTC. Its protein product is CSVEMGQSLNYGYTF.

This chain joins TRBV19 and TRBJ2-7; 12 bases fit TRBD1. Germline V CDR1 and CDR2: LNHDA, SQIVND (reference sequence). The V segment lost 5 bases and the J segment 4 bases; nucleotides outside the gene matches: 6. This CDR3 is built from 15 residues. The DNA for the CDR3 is TGTGCCAGTAGTGTCGCGGGACAGGGGGCTTACGAGCAGTACTTC. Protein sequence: CASSVAGQGAYEQYF.

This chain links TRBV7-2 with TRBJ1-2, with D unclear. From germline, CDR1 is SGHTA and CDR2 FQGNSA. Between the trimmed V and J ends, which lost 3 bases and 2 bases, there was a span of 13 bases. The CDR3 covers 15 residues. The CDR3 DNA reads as TGTGCCAGCAGCTTCGTGTCACAAATCAACTATGGCTACACCTTC. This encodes CASSFVSQINYGYTF. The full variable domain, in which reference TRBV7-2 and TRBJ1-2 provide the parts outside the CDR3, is GAGVSQSPSNKVTEKGKDVELRCDPISGHTALYWYRQSLGQGLEFLIYFQGNSAPDKSGLPSDRFSAERTGGSVSTLTIQRTQQEDSAVYLCASSFVSQINYGYTFGSGTRLTVV.

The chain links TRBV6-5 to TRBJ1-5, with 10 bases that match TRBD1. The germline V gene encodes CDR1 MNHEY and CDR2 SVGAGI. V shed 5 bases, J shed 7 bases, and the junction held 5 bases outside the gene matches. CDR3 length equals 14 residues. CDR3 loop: CASSGTGVGQPQHF. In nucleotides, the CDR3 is TGTGCCAGCAGTGGGACAGGGGTTGGGCAGCCCCAGCATTTT.

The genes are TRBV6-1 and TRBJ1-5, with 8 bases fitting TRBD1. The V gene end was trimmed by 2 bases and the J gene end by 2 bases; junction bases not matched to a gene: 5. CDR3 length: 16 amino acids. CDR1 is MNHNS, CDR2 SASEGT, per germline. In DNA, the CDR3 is TGTGCCAGCAGTGAAACGACAGGGGCGGGCAATCAGCCCCAGCATTTT. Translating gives CASSETTGAGNQPQHF.

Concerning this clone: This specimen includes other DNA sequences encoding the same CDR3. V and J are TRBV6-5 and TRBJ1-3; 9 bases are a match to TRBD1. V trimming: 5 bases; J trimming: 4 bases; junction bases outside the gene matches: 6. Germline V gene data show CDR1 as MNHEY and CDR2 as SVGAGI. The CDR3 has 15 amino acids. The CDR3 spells CASSKQGASGNTIYF. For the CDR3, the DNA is TGTGCCAGCAGTAAACAGGGGGCGTCAGGAAACACCATATATTTT.

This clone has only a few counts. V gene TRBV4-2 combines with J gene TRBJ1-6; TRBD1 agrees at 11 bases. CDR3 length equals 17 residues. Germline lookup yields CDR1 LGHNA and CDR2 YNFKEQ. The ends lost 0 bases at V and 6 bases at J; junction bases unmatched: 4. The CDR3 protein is CASSQEGTGGSNSPLHF. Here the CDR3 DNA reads TGTGCCAGCAGCCAAGAAGGGACAGGGGGATCTAATTCACCCCTCCACTTT.

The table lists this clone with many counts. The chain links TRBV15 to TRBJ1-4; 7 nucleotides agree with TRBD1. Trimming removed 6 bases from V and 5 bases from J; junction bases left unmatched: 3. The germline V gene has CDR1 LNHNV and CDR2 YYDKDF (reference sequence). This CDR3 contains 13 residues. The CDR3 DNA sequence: TGTGCCACCAGTGGGACAGAGAATGAAAAACTGTTTTTT. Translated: CATSGTENEKLFF. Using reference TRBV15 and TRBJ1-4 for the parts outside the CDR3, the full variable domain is DAMVIQNPRYQVTQFGKPVTLSCSQTLNHNVMYWYQQKSSQAPKLLFHYYDKDFNNEADTPDNFQSRRPNTSFCFLDIRSPGLGDTAMYLCATSGTENEKLFFGSGTQLSVL.

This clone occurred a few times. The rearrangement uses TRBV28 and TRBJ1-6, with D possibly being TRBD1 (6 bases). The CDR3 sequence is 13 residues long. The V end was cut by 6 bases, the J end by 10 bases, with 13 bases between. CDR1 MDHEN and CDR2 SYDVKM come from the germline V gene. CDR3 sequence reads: CASRGALESPLHF. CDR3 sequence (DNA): TGTGCCAGCAGGGGGGCCCTTGAGTCACCCCTCCACTTT.

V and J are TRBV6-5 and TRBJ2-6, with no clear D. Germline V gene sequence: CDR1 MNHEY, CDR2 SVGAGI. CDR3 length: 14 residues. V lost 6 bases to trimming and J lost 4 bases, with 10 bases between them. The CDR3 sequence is CASRTSMGANVLTF. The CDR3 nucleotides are TGTGCCAGCAGGACAAGTATGGGGGCCAACGTCCTGACTTTC.

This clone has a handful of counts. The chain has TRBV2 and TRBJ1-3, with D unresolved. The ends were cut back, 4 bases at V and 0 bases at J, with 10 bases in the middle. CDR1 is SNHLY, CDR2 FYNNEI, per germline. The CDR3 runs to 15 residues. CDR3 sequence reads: CASSGQPASGNTIYF. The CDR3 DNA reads TGTGCCAGCAGTGGGCAGCCTGCCTCTGGAAACACCATATATTTT.

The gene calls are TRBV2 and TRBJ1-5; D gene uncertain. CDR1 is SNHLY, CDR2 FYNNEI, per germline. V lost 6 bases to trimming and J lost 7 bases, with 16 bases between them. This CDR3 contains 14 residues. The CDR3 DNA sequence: TGTGCCAGCAGCCCCGGCATCCGAGGGCAGCCCCAGCATTTT. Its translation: CASSPGIRGQPQHF.

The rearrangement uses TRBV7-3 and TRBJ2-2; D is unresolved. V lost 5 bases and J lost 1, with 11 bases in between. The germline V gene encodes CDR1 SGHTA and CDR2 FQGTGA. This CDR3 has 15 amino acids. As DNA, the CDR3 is TGTGCCAGCAGCCCATCCCCCGGGAACACCGGGGAGCTGTTTTTT. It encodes CASSPSPGNTGELFF.

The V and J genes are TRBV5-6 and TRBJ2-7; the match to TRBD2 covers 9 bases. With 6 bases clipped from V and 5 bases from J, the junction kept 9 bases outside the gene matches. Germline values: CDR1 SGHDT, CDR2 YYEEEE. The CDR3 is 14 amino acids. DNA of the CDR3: TGTGCCAGCATCCGGAGCGGGAGGTTGGACGAGCAGTACTTC. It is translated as CASIRSGRLDEQYF.